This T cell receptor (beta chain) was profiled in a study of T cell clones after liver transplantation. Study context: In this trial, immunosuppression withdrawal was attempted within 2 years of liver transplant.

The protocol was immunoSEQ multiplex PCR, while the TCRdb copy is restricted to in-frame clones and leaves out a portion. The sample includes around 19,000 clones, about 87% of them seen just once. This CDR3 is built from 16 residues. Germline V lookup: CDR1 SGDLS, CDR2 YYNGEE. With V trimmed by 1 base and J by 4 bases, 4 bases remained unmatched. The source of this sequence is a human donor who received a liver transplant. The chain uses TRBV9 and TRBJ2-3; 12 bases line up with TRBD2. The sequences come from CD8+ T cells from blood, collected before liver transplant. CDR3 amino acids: CASSVLPSGRADTQYF. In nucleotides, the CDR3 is TGTGCCAGCAGCGTACTCCCTAGCGGGAGGGCAGATACGCAGTATTTT. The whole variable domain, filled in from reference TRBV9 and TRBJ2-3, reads DSGVTQTPKHLITATGQRVTLRCSPRSGDLSVYWYQQSLDQGLQFLIQYYNGEERAKGNILERFSAQQFPDLHSELNLSSLELGDSALYFCASSVLPSGRADTQYFGPGTRLTVL.